This TCR beta chain was observed in a study of cytomegalovirus exposure and HLA in healthy donors. Both 60 Vbeta primers and 13 Jbeta primers went into the PCR. The assay was immunoSEQ multiplex PCR, and TCRdb's table has in-frame clones only and misses some. Of around 230,000 clones listed, over 75% are singletons. This CDR3 contains 15 residues. Germline assignment: CDR1 LGHNA and CDR2 YSLEER. V was clipped by 5 bases and J by 5 bases, with 18 bases between them. Material for sequencing was PBMCs. The chain recombines TRBV4-3 with TRBJ2-5; D may be TRBD1 (5 bases). The receptor comes from a male donor in good health and CMV-seronegative. The CDR3 region has the DNA TGCGCCAGCAGCTTGGTTACAGGTGACCGGGAGACCCAGTACTTC. Its translation: CASSLVTGDRETQYF.